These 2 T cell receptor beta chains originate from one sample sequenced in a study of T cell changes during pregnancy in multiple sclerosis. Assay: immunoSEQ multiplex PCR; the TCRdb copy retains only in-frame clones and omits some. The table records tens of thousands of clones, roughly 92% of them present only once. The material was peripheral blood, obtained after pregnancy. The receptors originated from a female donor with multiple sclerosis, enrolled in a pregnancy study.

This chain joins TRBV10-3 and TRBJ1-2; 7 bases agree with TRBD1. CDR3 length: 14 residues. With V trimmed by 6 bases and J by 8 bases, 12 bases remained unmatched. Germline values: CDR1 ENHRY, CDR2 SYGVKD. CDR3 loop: CAISMDRIGRGYTF. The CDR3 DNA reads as TGTGCCATCAGCATGGACAGGATCGGAAGGGGCTACACCTTC.

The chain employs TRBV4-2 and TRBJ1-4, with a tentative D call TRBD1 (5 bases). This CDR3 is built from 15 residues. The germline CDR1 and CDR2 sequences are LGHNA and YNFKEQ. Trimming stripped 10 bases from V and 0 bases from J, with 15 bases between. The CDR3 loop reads CATSGTLATNEKLFF. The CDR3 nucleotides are TGTGCCACCAGTGGGACTCTTGCAACTAATGAAAAACTGTTTTTT.